This TCR beta chain originates from a study of naive and memory T cell subsets. This clonotype has only a few counts. Its antigen is unknown. Broader study findings: Possibly reflecting memory cells re-expressing CD45RA, a few larger clonotypes occurred in naive repertoires, especially CD8. Over 95% of naive TCR sequences appeared only once, unlike memory subsets. A clonotype means one alpha or beta sequence, not an alpha/beta pair. Activation and differentiation may alter RNA-based TCR counts.

The beta constant-region primer was an equimolar mix of two oligonucleotides covering TRBC1 and TRBC2. Ligated cDNA was amplified by four rounds of PCR with nested alpha and beta constant-region primers and SP2. A single record per CDR3 protein comes from TCRdb applying MiXCR to the UMI-ligation and nested PCR reads. The sample consists of over 110,000 distinct CDR3 sequences, 15% to 20% of them appearing once. Trimming left V 3 bases short and J 6 bases short, with 11 bases between. Germline V gene sequence: CDR1 MNHEY, CDR2 SMNVEV (reference sequence). This CDR3 spans 14 amino acids. The TCR sequence derives from a human donor in good health. The J gene is TRBJ1-4, the V gene TRBV27, with D hard to call. The sample was naive CD8+ T cells from blood. This CDR3 is CASSFNPPYEKLFF. The CDR3 nucleotides are TGTGCCAGCAGTTTCAACCCGCCGTATGAAAAACTGTTTTTT.